This T cell receptor beta chain is drawn from a study of CD8+CD57+ T cells in acquired aplastic anemia. Worth noting for this clonotype: The target antigen is unknown.

Germline V gives CDR1 LGHDT, CDR2 YNNKEL (reference sequence). The CDR3 has 17 residues. V shed 0 bases and J shed 2 bases, with 15 bases lying between them. By flow cytometry, patients selected for sequencing had shown an expansion of CD8+CD57+ cells. Findings and limits, study-wide: CD8+ Simpson's diversity in patients was not significantly different from that in controls.

TCR beta VDJ combinations and CDR3 sequences were profiled from genomic DNA. TCRdb fed the reads into MiXCR, producing one record per CDR3 protein. The data show some 170,000 distinct CDR3 sequences, 40% to 55% seen once. This TCR came from a human donor with aplastic anemia. Sequenced material: sorted CD4+, CD8+, or CD8+CD57+ T cells (not recorded which) from PBMCs. The V gene is TRBV3-1, the J gene TRBJ2-3, with no clear D. CDR3 in amino acids: CASSQDSFGGATDTQYF. The CDR3 bases are TGTGCCAGCAGCCAAGATAGTTTTGGCGGCGCCACAGATACGCAGTATTTT.